The rows below give T cell receptor beta chains drawn from one sample of a study of Graves' ophthalmopathy and Graves' hyperthyroidism. TCRdb called the multiplex PCR reads again in MiXCR, with one record for every CDR3 protein. The sample lists about 600,000 distinct CDR3 sequences, roughly 40% occurring once. Sample: peripheral blood or thyroid tissue (not recorded which). The source of these receptors is an adult man with Graves' hyperthyroidism. Both conserved end residues are part of each CDR3. D genes are given only for firm matches. Size is stated for part of the rows, as once, few or many counts, or as a class when the clone is expanded.

TRBJ1-2,many,TRBD1,TRBV9,CASSGPDRVRNYGYTF,TGTGCCAGCAGCGGACCCGACAGGGTGAGGAACTATGGCTACACCTTC
TRBJ2-3,.,.,TRBV12-3/TRBV12-4,CASSLSYAEGRDTQYF,TGTGCCAGCAGTTTATCATACGCGGAGGGGCGTGATACGCAGTATTTT
TRBJ1-6,many,TRBD1,TRBV6-5,CASSRHRGLDNSPLHF,TGTGCCAGCAGTAGACACAGGGGGCTGGATAATTCACCCCTCCACTTT
TRBJ2-2,many,.,TRBV20-1,CSASMAGANSNTGELFF,TGCAGTGCTAGCATGGCGGGCGCAAATTCGAACACCGGGGAGCTGTTTTTT
TRBJ1-4,.,.,TRBV6-1,CASSEYGSNEKLFF,TGTGCCAGCAGTGAGTACGGTTCGAATGAAAAACTGTTTTTT
TRBJ1-6,many,.,TRBV7-8,CASSLESTAELTYSPLHF,TGTGCCAGCAGCTTAGAGAGTACAGCGGAGTTAACTTATTCACCCCTCCACTTT
TRBJ1-2,many,TRBD1,TRBV5-6,CASSLGQTIYGYTF,TGTGCCAGCAGCCTGGGACAGACGATCTATGGCTACACCTTC
TRBJ2-3,.,.,TRBV12-3/TRBV12-4,CASSLFLGGGAGSDTQYF,TGTGCCAGCAGTTTATTTCTCGGCGGAGGGGCAGGTTCAGATACGCAGTATTTT
TRBJ1-1,many,.,TRBV29-1,CSVAPRGDTEAFF,TGCAGCGTTGCCCCGAGGGGGGACACTGAAGCTTTCTTT
TRBJ2-1,.,TRBD2,TRBV29-1,CSVEEGLAGVNEQFF,TGCAGCGTTGAAGAGGGACTAGCGGGAGTCAATGAGCAGTTCTTC
TRBJ2-6,.,.,TRBV14,CASSQDMTSGVVSGANVLTF,TGTGCCAGCAGCCAAGATATGACTAGTGGAGTTGTCTCTGGGGCCAACGTCCTGACTTTC
TRBJ1-3,many,.,TRBV28,CASHSAGNTIYF,TGTGCCAGCCACAGCGCTGGAAACACCATATATTTT
TRBJ1-1,.,TRBD1,TRBV4-2,CASGHSGTGNTEAFF,TGTGCCAGCGGCCACTCCGGGACAGGGAACACTGAAGCTTTCTTT
TRBJ1-1,.,.,TRBV6-1,CASSYLPGHSNTEAFF,TGTGCCAGCAGTTACCTCCCGGGACACTCGAACACTGAAGCTTTCTTT
TRBJ1-1,.,.,TRBV30,CAWSRQENTEAFF,TGTGCCTGGTCAAGGCAGGAGAACACTGAAGCTTTCTTT
TRBJ2-2,.,TRBD1,TRBV7-9,CASSSSGQGPGELFF,TGTGCCAGCAGCTCCTCCGGACAGGGGCCCGGGGAGCTGTTTTTT
TRBJ1-2,many,.,TRBV20-1,CSARGDISNYGYTF,TGCAGTGCTAGAGGGGACATCTCCAACTATGGCTACACCTTC
TRBJ1-3,.,.,TRBV12-3/TRBV12-4,CASSPSAGNTIYF,TGTGCCAGCAGCCCATCTGCTGGAAACACCATATATTTT
TRBJ2-5,.,.,TRBV12-3/TRBV12-4,CASSDVWGPQETQYF,TGTGCCAGCAGCGACGTTTGGGGGCCCCAAGAGACCCAGTACTTC
TRBJ2-7,many,TRBD2,TRBV13,CASSLWVAGIYEQYF,TGTGCCAGCAGCTTATGGGTAGCGGGAATTTACGAGCAGTACTTC
TRBJ2-7,.,TRBD1,TRBV7-2,CASSPAGRGLGEQYF,TGTGCCAGCAGCCCAGCCGGCAGGGGGCTCGGCGAGCAGTACTTC
TRBJ2-2,.,TRBD2,TRBV20-1,CSASGGRAVGELFF,TGCAGTGCTAGCGGCGGGAGGGCCGTCGGGGAGCTGTTTTTT
TRBJ1-3,.,.,TRBV7-2,CASSLGPRNSGNTIYF,TGTGCCAGCAGCTTAGGCCCCAGGAACTCTGGAAACACCATATATTTT
TRBJ1-1,many,.,TRBV25-1,CASSRRGEGTEAFF,TGTGCCAGCAGCCGGCGGGGGGAGGGCACTGAAGCTTTCTTT
TRBJ1-1,many,TRBD1,TRBV7-9,CASSSDRDQNTEAFF,TGTGCCAGCAGCTCGGACAGGGACCAAAACACTGAAGCTTTCTTT
TRBJ2-6,many,TRBD1,TRBV12-3/TRBV12-4,CASSTGGSAGGANVLTF,TGTGCCAGCAGTACAGGGGGCTCAGCGGGTGGGGCCAACGTCCTGACTTTC
TRBJ1-6,many,.,TRBV15,CATSTNLNNSPLHF,TGTGCCACCAGCACCAATCTTAATAATTCACCCCTCCACTTT
TRBJ1-5,many,.,TRBV5-6,CASSLGHLSNQPQHF,TGTGCCAGCAGCCTGGGGCACCTTAGCAATCAGCCCCAGCATTTT
TRBJ1-1,many,.,TRBV29-1,CSVGDPLTWAFF,TGCAGCGTTGGGGATCCCCTCACCTGGGCTTTCTTT
TRBJ2-2,.,TRBD2,TRBV3-1,CASSPNPFSGRFNGELFF,TGTGCCAGCAGCCCTAATCCCTTCAGCGGGAGGTTTAACGGGGAGCTGTTTTTT
TRBJ1-2,once,TRBD1,TRBV29-1,CSVTTGGYGNTF,TGCAGCGTTACGACAGGGGGCTATGGAAACACCTTC
TRBJ2-7,many,TRBD2,TRBV2,CASRGGIDEQYF,TGTGCCAGCAGGGGAGGGATAGACGAGCAGTACTTC
TRBJ1-2,.,TRBD1,TRBV20-1,CSANRPTGQGYGYTF,TGCAGTGCTAACCGACCCACGGGACAGGGATATGGCTACACCTTC
TRBJ2-5,.,TRBD2,TRBV19,CASSDSSGGTTGYQETQYF,TGTGCCAGTAGTGACTCTAGCGGGGGGACTACCGGCTACCAAGAGACCCAGTACTTC
TRBJ2-7,few,.,TRBV30,CAWNSSPYEQYF,TGTGCCTGGAACTCGAGTCCCTACGAGCAGTACTTC
TRBJ1-5,many,TRBD1,TRBV7-9,CASSLTGRDQPQHF,TGTGCCAGCAGTTTGACAGGGAGGGATCAGCCCCAGCATTTT
TRBJ2-7,many,.,TRBV29-1,CSVESARQGSPYEQYF,TGCAGCGTTGAATCCGCTCGGCAGGGGTCCCCCTACGAGCAGTACTTC
TRBJ2-3,few,TRBD2,TRBV10-3,CAISDSWLAVGMTQYF,TGTGCCATCAGTGACAGCTGGCTAGCGGTTGGCATGACGCAGTATTTT
TRBJ1-3,.,.,TRBV5-1,CASSEGGYSGNTIYF,TGCGCCAGCAGCGAGGGAGGTTACTCTGGAAACACCATATATTTT
TRBJ1-1,many,.,TRBV12-3/TRBV12-4,CASSSGWNTEAFF,TGTGCCAGCAGTTCGGGATGGAACACTGAAGCTTTCTTT
TRBJ1-5,many,.,TRBV7-8,CASGRVSNQPQHF,TGTGCCAGCGGCAGGGTCTCCAATCAGCCCCAGCATTTT
TRBJ2-2,few,.,TRBV6-5,CASSGGQTTNTGELFF,TGTGCCAGCAGTGGAGGGCAGACGACGAACACCGGGGAGCTGTTTTTT
TRBJ2-7,many,TRBD2,TRBV19,CASSMGLAGSYEQYF,TGTGCCAGTAGTATGGGCCTAGCGGGGAGCTACGAGCAGTACTTC
TRBJ1-2,.,TRBD1,TRBV10-3,CAISESRGQGAAYGYTF,TGTGCCATCAGTGAGTCAAGGGGACAGGGGGCAGCCTATGGCTACACCTTC
TRBJ2-5,many,TRBD1,TRBV4-1,CASSGQGAETQYF,TGCGCCAGCAGCGGACAGGGGGCAGAGACCCAGTACTTC
TRBJ2-7,many,.,TRBV19,CASSIRGRTEQYF,TGTGCCAGTAGTATCCGTGGCAGGACCGAGCAGTACTTC
TRBJ1-1,many,.,TRBV6-5,CASSSSIGNTEAFF,TGTGCCAGCAGTTCGTCGATAGGGAACACTGAAGCTTTCTTT
TRBJ1-1,many,.,TRBV5-6,CASSFTVGGTLNTEAFF,TGTGCCAGCAGCTTCACCGTGGGCGGGACATTGAACACTGAAGCTTTCTTT
TRBJ2-7,few,TRBD1,TRBV27,CASSPGQGVRYEQYF,TGTGCCAGCAGTCCCGGACAGGGGGTTCGATACGAGCAGTACTTC
TRBJ2-7,few,TRBD1,TRBV20-1,CSASHPDRILYEQYF,TGCAGTGCTAGTCACCCGGACAGGATACTATACGAGCAGTACTTC